Following are 11 T cell receptor beta chains from one sample sequenced in a study of T cell responses to AZD1222 COVID-19 vaccine. Here immunoSEQ multiplex PCR was the method, and the copy in TCRdb shows in-frame clones only, minus some. The profile shows roughly 70,000 clones, roughly four fifths of them singletons. The sequencing here drew on peripheral blood, taken on day 0 of AZD1222 vaccination. These receptors came from an adult in good health.

The chain uses TRBV11-2 and TRBJ2-3; 15 nucleotides match TRBD2. With V trimmed by 5 bases and J by 11 bases, 5 bases remained unmatched. The germline gives CDR1 SGHAT, CDR2 FQNNGV. The CDR3 extends over 14 amino acids. CDR3 residues: CASSPGLAGGWQYF. The CDR3 DNA reads TGTGCCAGCAGCCCGGGACTAGCGGGGGGATGGCAGTATTTT.

The V and J genes are TRBV12-3 or TRBV12-4 and TRBJ1-2, with a tentative D call TRBD1 (5 bases). V lost 8 bases and J 2 bases, leaving 9 bases between the germline ends. The CDR3 covers 12 residues. DNA of the CDR3: TGTGCCAGCGGGGGTCAAAACTATGGCTACACCTTC. Amino acid sequence: CASGGQNYGYTF.

This chain connects TRBV2 to TRBJ1-5; D uncertain. The CDR3 runs 14 residues. Germline V CDR1 and CDR2: SNHLY, FYNNEI. Trimming took 0 bases from V and 5 from J, leaving 8 bases between them. CDR3 coding DNA: TGTGCCAGCAGTGAAGCGCGGAGAGATCAGCCCCAGCATTTT. This gives the protein CASSEARRDQPQHF.

The CDR3 sequence: CASSLGGSPDSPLHF. For the CDR3, the DNA is TGTGCCAGCAGTTTAGGCGGATCACCGGATTCACCCCTCCACTTT. This chain uses TRBV27 with TRBJ1-6; D not resolved. From germline, CDR1 is MNHEY and CDR2 SMNVEV (reference sequence). The germline V and J ends were trimmed by 2 bases and 8 bases, with 13 bases remaining between them. The CDR3 contains 15 residues.

The V call is TRBV21-1, the J call TRBJ2-1; the table's D call, TRBD2, was not checked against the DNA. TRBV21-1 is tagged as a pseudogene. This CDR3 has 15 residues. This CDR3 reads CASSKKNREGNEQFF. The CDR3 coding sequence is TGTGCCAGCAGCAAAAAAAACAGGGAGGGCAATGAGCAGTTCTTC.

In its sample, this clone was seen once. This chain links TRBV9 with TRBJ2-2, with D possibly being TRBD1 (7 bases). Germline CDR1 is SGDLS and CDR2 is YYNGEE. The CDR3 runs 16 residues. The germline V and J ends were trimmed by 1 base and 1 base, with 11 bases remaining between them. This CDR3 reads CASSVRQGGNTGELFF. For the CDR3, the DNA is TGTGCCAGCAGCGTACGTCAGGGGGGGAACACCGGGGAGCTGTTTTTT.

The chain employs TRBV9 and TRBJ2-2; D is perhaps TRBD1 (7 bases). Per the germline V gene, CDR1 is SGDLS and CDR2 is YYNGEE. The V end was cut by 2 bases, the J end by 1 base, with 15 bases between. CDR3 length equals 17 residues. In DNA, the CDR3 is TGTGCCAGCAGCGTCACCCGCGGGACAGTGAACACCGGGGAGCTGTTTTTT. This encodes CASSVTRGTVNTGELFF.

A few counts support this clone. The V gene is TRBV19, the J gene TRBJ1-1, with D perhaps TRBD1 (6 bases). Germline lookup yields CDR1 LNHDA and CDR2 SQIVND (reference sequence). The V and J ends lost 4 bases and 4 bases respectively, with 10 bases between them. The CDR3 is 13 amino acids. CDR3 DNA sequence: TGTGCCAGTAGTACTAGGGGGATCACTGAAGCTTTCTTT. Protein sequence: CASSTRGITEAFF.

This clone appeared a single time. CDR3 loop: CASSETGMRNEQFF. The CDR3 coding sequence is TGTGCCAGCAGTGAGACAGGGATGAGGAATGAGCAGTTCTTC. V and J are TRBV6-1 and TRBJ2-1; 7 bases fit TRBD1. Per germline, CDR1 MNHNS and CDR2 SASEGT. The CDR3 runs 14 residues. The ends lost 3 bases at V and 7 bases at J; junction bases unmatched: 6.

This chain joins TRBV11-3 and TRBJ1-4; 7 bases align to TRBD1. J lost 8 bases, V lost 1 base, and 10 bases had no gene match. The CDR3 spans 16 residues. Per germline, CDR1 SGHNT and CDR2 YENEEA. The CDR3 DNA sequence: TGTGCCAGCAGCTTAGGGGAGACAGGGTTTCAAGAAAAACTGTTTTTT. Encoded protein: CASSLGETGFQEKLFF.

J is TRBJ2-7 and V is TRBV27; D not resolved. The CDR3 length is 18 residues. Germline CDR1 and CDR2: MNHEY and SMNVEV (reference sequence). The V gene lost 4 bases and the J gene lost 0 bases, with 22 bases spanning the gap. This chain's CDR3 is CASSSQPLSTDTSYEQYF. CDR3 sequence (DNA): TGTGCCAGCAGTTCCCAACCCCTCTCGACCGATACCTCCTACGAGCAGTACTTC.